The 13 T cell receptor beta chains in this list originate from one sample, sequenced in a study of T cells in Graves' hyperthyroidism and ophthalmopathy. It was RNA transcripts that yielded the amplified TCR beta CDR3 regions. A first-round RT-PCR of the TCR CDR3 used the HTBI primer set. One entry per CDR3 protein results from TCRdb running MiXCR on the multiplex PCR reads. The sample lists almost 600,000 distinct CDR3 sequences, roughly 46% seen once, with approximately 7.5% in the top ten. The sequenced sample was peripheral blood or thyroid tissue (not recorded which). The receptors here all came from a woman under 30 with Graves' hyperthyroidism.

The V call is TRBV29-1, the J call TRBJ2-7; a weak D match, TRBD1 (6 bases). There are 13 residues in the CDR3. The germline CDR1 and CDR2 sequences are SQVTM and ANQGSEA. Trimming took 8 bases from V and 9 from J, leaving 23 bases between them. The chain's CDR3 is CSLGGWEFGGQYF. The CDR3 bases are TGCAGCTTAGGGGGATGGGAGTTCGGAGGGCAGTACTTC.

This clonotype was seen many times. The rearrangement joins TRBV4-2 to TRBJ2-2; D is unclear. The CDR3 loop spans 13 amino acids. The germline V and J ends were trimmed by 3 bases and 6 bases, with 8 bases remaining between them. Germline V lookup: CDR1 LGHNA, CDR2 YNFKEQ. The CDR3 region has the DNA TGTGCCAGCAGCCAGGCCCGGGCCGGGGAGCTGTTTTTT. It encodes CASSQARAGELFF.

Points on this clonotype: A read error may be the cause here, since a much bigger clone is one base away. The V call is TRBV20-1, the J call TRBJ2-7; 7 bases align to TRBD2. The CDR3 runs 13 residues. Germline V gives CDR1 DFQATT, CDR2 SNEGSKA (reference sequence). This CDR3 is CGAGGGVDYEQYF. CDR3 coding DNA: TGCGGTGCTGGGGGGGGGGTAGACTACGAGCAGTACTTC.

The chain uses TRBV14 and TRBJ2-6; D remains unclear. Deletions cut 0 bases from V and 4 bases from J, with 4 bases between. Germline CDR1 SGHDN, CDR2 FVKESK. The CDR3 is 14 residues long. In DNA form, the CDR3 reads TGTGCCAGCAGCCAAGAGGACGGGGCCAACGTCCTGACTTTC. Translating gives CASSQEDGANVLTF.

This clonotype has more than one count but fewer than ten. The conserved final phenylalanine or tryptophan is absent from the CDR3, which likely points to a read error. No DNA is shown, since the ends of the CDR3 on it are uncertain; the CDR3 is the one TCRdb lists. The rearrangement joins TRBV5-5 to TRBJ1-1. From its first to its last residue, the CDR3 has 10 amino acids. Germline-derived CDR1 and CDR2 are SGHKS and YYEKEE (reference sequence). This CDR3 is CASSQDVGSY.

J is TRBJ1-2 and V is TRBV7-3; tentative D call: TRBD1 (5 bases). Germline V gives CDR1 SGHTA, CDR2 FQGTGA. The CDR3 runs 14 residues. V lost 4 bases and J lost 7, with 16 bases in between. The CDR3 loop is CASSWTEGEGGYTF. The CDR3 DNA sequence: TGTGCCAGCAGCTGGACGGAAGGGGAAGGTGGCTACACCTTC. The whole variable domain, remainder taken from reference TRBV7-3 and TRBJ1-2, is GAGVSQTPSNKVTEKGKYVELRCDPISGHTALYWYRQSLGQGPEFLIYFQGTGAADDSGLPNDRFFAVRPEGSVSTLKIQRTERGDSAVYLCASSWTEGEGGYTFGSGTRLTVV.

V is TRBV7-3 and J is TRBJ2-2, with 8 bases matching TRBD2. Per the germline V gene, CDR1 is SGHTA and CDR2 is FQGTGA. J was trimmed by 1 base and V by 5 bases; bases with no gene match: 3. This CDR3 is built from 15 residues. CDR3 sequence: CASSTLAGNTGELFF. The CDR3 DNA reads TGTGCCAGCAGCACCCTAGCGGGGAACACCGGGGAGCTGTTTTTT.

The CDR3 DNA reads TGTGCCAGCAGTGACGGCCAAGAGACCCAGTACTTC. Translated, it gives CASSDGQETQYF. The chain links TRBV2 to TRBJ2-5, with D hard to call. There are 12 residues in the CDR3. From germline, CDR1 is SNHLY and CDR2 FYNNEI. The V end lost 3 bases, the J end lost 1 base, and 3 bases lay between the germline ends.

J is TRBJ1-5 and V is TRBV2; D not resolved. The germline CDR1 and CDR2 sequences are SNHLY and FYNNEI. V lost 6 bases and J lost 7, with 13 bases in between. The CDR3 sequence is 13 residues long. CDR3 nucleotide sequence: TGTGCCAGCAGGGCCCGAAGCAGCCAGCCCCAGCATTTT. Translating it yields CASRARSSQPQHF.

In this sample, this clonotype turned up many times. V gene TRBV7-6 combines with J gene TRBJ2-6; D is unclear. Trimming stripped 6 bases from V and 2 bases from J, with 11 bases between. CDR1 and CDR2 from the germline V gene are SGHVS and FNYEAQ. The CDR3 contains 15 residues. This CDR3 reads CASSSSETGANVLTF. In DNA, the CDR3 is TGTGCCAGCAGTAGTTCGGAGACTGGGGCCAACGTCCTGACTTTC.

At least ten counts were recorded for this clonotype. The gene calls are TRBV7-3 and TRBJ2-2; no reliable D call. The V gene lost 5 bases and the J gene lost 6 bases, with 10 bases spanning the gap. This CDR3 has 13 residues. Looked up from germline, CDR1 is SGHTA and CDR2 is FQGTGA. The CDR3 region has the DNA TGTGCCAGCAGCCCTTTTCAGGCCGGGGAGCTGTTTTTT. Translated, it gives CASSPFQAGELFF.

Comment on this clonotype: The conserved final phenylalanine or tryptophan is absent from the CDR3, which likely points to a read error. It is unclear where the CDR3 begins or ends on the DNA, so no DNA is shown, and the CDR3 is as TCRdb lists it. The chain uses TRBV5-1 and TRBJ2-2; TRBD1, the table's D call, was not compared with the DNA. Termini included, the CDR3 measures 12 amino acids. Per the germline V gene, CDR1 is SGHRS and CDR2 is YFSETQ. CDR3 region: CASSTAVRQGAS.

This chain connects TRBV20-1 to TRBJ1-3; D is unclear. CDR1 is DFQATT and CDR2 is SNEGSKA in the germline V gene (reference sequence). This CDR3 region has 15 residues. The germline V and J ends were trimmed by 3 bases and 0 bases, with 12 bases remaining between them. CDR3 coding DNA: TGCAGTGCTAGCCCGAGGACGCTCTCTGGAAACACCATATATTTT. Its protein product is CSASPRTLSGNTIYF.